A selection of T cell receptor beta chains follows, all from one sample in a study of shared clonotypes between healthy human individuals. Clones were read by immunoSEQ multiplex PCR, and TCRdb kept only the in-frame ones, dropping some. The sample lists fewer than 650,000 clones; about 82% were seen once. The sample comprised PBMCs. Source of these receptors: a woman between 40 and 55 years old in good health. Some clones in this sample may be carry-over from other donors' samples. The CDR3 runs from the conserved cysteine through the conserved F or W.

V gene: TRBV9; J gene: TRBJ1-5; CDR3 protein: CASSPGQVSKPQHF
V gene: TRBV30; J gene: TRBJ1-1; CDR3 protein: CAWSAQGWTEAFF
V gene: TRBV27; J gene: TRBJ1-4; CDR3 protein: CASSRVGTGDEKLFF
V gene: TRBV15; J gene: TRBJ2-6; CDR3 protein: CATSRDRDRGRGANVLTF
V gene: TRBV15; J gene: TRBJ2-1; CDR3 protein: CATSRLGLTTEQFF
V gene: TRBV28; J gene: TRBJ2-7; CDR3 protein: CASSSLRRTGGEQYF
V gene: TRBV6-1; J gene: TRBJ2-1; CDR3 protein: CASRDYNEQFF
V gene: TRBV5-5; J gene: TRBJ1-1; CDR3 protein: CASSGNPGFEAFF
V gene: TRBV11-2; J gene: TRBJ2-7; CDR3 protein: CASSLGSGTRNYEQYF
V gene: TRBV7-8; J gene: TRBJ1-5; CDR3 protein: CASTGTGELQPQHF
V gene: TRBV25-1; J gene: TRBJ2-4; CDR3 protein: CASTRGQAAKNIQYF
V gene: TRBV10-3; J gene: TRBJ2-2; CDR3 protein: CAAGAGTGDTGELFF
V gene: TRBV28; J gene: TRBJ2-7; CDR3 protein: CASSLGGREEQYF
V gene: TRBV11-2; J gene: TRBJ1-6; CDR3 protein: CASSERPAGNSPLHF
V gene: TRBV28; J gene: TRBJ2-7; CDR3 protein: CATGQPSSYEQYF
V gene: TRBV2; J gene: TRBJ2-5; CDR3 protein: CASSGGSKETQYF
V gene: TRBV5-4; J gene: TRBJ2-7; CDR3 protein: CASSATGSESYEQYF
V gene: TRBV5-1; J gene: TRBJ2-7; CDR3 protein: CASSLVLAGGYEQYF
V gene: TRBV10-1; J gene: TRBJ2-1; CDR3 protein: CASSATGLAFNEQFF
V gene: TRBV27; J gene: TRBJ2-7; CDR3 protein: CASSFALSSYEQYF
V gene: TRBV28; J gene: TRBJ2-6; CDR3 protein: CASSLGGLYSGANVLTF
V gene: TRBV18; J gene: TRBJ2-5; CDR3 protein: CASSPRVGNPLQETQYF
V gene: TRBV27; J gene: TRBJ2-2; CDR3 protein: CASSLERPGTGELFF
V gene: TRBV18; J gene: TRBJ2-5; CDR3 protein: CASSPPPRIETQYF
V gene: TRBV2; J gene: TRBJ1-1; CDR3 protein: CASSAGTGYRGAFF
V gene: TRBV6-4; J gene: TRBJ2-2; CDR3 protein: CASSDRGGNTGELFF
V gene: TRBV28; J gene: TRBJ2-5; CDR3 protein: CASSLPPGEGETQYF
V gene: TRBV7-8; J gene: TRBJ2-3; CDR3 protein: CASSPTADTQYF
V gene: TRBV11-2; J gene: TRBJ2-3; CDR3 protein: CASSPGNTQYF
V gene: TRBV5-1; J gene: TRBJ2-7; CDR3 protein: CASSFRDSLYEQYF
V gene: TRBV18; J gene: TRBJ2-1; CDR3 protein: CASSPPAGIEQFF